These 18 T cell receptor beta chains were all obtained from the same sample, sequenced in a study of vaccination and CD4 T cells after COVID-19. Sequenced with the Oncomine TCR Beta short-read assay was DNA taken from cultured CD4+ T cells. TCRdb itself ran the PCR reads through MiXCR, one entry per CDR3 protein. The sample shows several thousand distinct CDR3 sequences, approximately 32% of them seen only once. For these TCRs, the target antigens are not known. Treatment described: approximately nine-day PBMC culture with coronavirus spike peptide pools or control peptides (ViraFEST assay). These CD4+ T cells came from an unexposed donor, sampled before the COVID-19 pandemic (2011-2018). The material sequenced was CD4+ T cells from blood, cultured in vitro. These receptors were collected from a human donor in good health.

This clonotype was seen only a few times. The chain recombines TRBV20-1 with TRBJ1-2; D uncertain. V was pared by 5 bases and J by 2 bases, with 9 bases between. This CDR3 is 12 amino acids long. The germline gives CDR1 DFQATT, CDR2 SNEGSKA (reference sequence). CDR3 residues: CSAVTRNYGYTF. The DNA for the CDR3 is TGCAGTGCTGTGACCCGAAACTATGGCTACACCTTC.

The chain carries TRBV5-1 and TRBJ1-4; D call uncertain. CDR3 length: 14 residues. Germline CDR1 reads SGHRS; CDR2 reads YFSETQ. Trimming cost V 4 bases and J 10 bases, with 17 bases left between them. CDR3 sequence: CASSVGGTPGKLFF. As DNA, the CDR3 is TGCGCCAGCAGCGTGGGAGGAACCCCCGGAAAACTGTTTTTT.

The DNA of the CDR3 is TGTGCCAGCAGTATTGACTGGTCGGACACTGAAGCTTTCTTT. It yields the protein CASSIDWSDTEAFF. This chain links TRBV7-8 with TRBJ1-1, with D unresolved. Deletions cut 6 bases from V and 3 bases from J, with 14 bases between. This CDR3 contains 14 residues. The germline V gene encodes CDR1 SGHVS and CDR2 FQNEAQ.

This chain links TRBV12-3 or TRBV12-4 with TRBJ2-5; the match to TRBD2 covers 9 bases. The CDR3 runs 16 residues. With V trimmed by 3 bases and J by 5 bases, 10 bases remained unmatched. CDR3 residues: CASSLGVLAGKETQYF. The CDR3, as DNA: TGTGCCAGCAGTTTGGGTGTGCTAGCGGGGAAGGAGACCCAGTACTTC.

The chain couples TRBV6-1 to TRBJ1-6; 8 bases match TRBD1. CDR3 length: 14 residues. V lost 6 bases, J lost 8 bases, and 6 bases stayed unmatched. From germline, CDR1 is MNHNS and CDR2 SASEGT. CDR3 in amino acids: CASRLGTGYSPLHF. CDR3 sequence (DNA): TGTGCCAGCAGACTCGGGACAGGATATTCACCCCTCCACTTT.

The CDR3 region is CASTRDINSPLHF. The CDR3 nucleotides are TGTGCCAGCACTCGGGACATTAATTCACCCCTCCACTTT. The chain has TRBV6-1 and TRBJ1-6; D possibly corresponds to TRBD1 (6 bases). V lost 7 bases, J lost 6 bases, and 10 bases lay in between. Germline V gene data show CDR1 as MNHNS and CDR2 as SASEGT. There are 13 residues in the CDR3.

This rearrangement joins TRBV30 to TRBJ1-1; no firm D call. This CDR3 has 13 amino acids. Germline V gives CDR1 GTSNPN, CDR2 SVGIG (reference sequence). Trimming took 0 bases from V and 6 from J, leaving 11 bases between them. The DNA of the CDR3 is TGTGCCTGGAGTGTAACCCCGACGGCTGAAGCTTTCTTT. This translates into CAWSVTPTAEAFF.

The chain uses TRBV5-1 and TRBJ1-1; D is unresolved. The V gene's germline CDR1 is SGHRS and CDR2 YFSETQ. This CDR3 comprises 14 residues. Trimming shortened V by 4 bases and J by 4 bases, and 14 bases separated the two germline ends. The CDR3 protein is CASSPQEGSTEAFF. Written as DNA, the CDR3 is TGCGCCAGCAGCCCCCAAGAAGGAAGCACTGAAGCTTTCTTT.

The rearrangement links TRBV5-6 to TRBJ2-7; D possibly uses TRBD1 or TRBD2 (5 bases each). V was pared by 0 bases and J by 3 bases, with 13 bases between. Germline assignment: CDR1 SGHDT and CDR2 YYEEEE. The CDR3 length is 15 residues. CDR3 amino acids: CASSLAGASSYEQYF. CDR3 nucleotides: TGTGCCAGCAGCTTGGCCGGGGCTAGCAGCTACGAGCAGTACTTC.

There are a few counts of this clonotype. The J gene is TRBJ1-1, the V gene TRBV6-1; no clear D gene. This CDR3 is built from 12 residues. Trimming took off 8 bases at V and 4 bases at J, with 11 bases between the two ends. CDR1 and CDR2 from the germline V gene are MNHNS and SASEGT. In nucleotides, the CDR3 is TGTGCCAGCGGATCCGTCGGCACTGAAGCTTTCTTT. Encoded protein: CASGSVGTEAFF.

This clonotype was picked up a small number of times. The gene calls are TRBV27 and TRBJ2-6, with TRBD2 identical over 12 bases. CDR3 length equals 17 residues. Germline values: CDR1 MNHEY, CDR2 SMNVEV (reference sequence). With 5 bases clipped from V and 1 base from J, the junction kept 3 bases outside the gene matches. The CDR3 sequence is CASSETSGGSGANVLTF. In DNA, the CDR3 is TGTGCCAGCAGTGAGACTAGCGGGGGATCTGGGGCCAACGTCCTGACTTTC.

This clonotype was seen a few times. The chain carries TRBV6-2 or TRBV6-3 and TRBJ2-5; D is unclear. The CDR3 runs to 14 residues. V was shortened by 7 bases and J by 2 bases, with 14 bases between the two germline ends. The V gene's germline CDR1 is MNHEY and CDR2 SVGEGT. The CDR3 DNA sequence: TGTGCCAGCAACCCTTCTGACATTCAAGAGACCCAGTACTTC. Amino acid sequence: CASNPSDIQETQYF.

This clonotype was seen more than once but under ten times. V is TRBV5-5 and J is TRBJ1-5; 11 nucleotides agree with TRBD1. This CDR3 is built from 14 residues. V gave up 5 bases and J gave up 7 bases; unmatched junction bases: 5. Germline CDR1 SGHKS, CDR2 YYEKEE (reference sequence). The DNA for the CDR3 is TGTGCCAGCAGGGGGGGACAGGGGGGCCAGCCCCAGCATTTT. It specifies CASRGGQGGQPQHF. Full variable domain (outside the CDR3, taken from reference TRBV5-5 and TRBJ1-5): DAGVTQSPTHLIKTRGQQVTLRCSPISGHKSVSWYQQVLGQGPQFIFQYYEKEERGRGNFPDRFSARQFPNYSSELNVNALLLGDSALYLCASRGGQGGQPQHFGDGTRLSIL.

The J gene is TRBJ2-5, the V gene TRBV5-1; 9 bases agree with TRBD2. V trimming: 4 bases; J trimming: 2 bases; junction bases outside the gene matches: 6. Germline loops: CDR1 SGHRS, CDR2 YFSETQ. The CDR3 consists of 15 residues. The CDR3 DNA reads as TGCGCCAGCAGCCTGAGCGGGGGGAAACAAGAGACCCAGTACTTC. Amino acids: CASSLSGGKQETQYF.

This rearrangement joins TRBV12-3 or TRBV12-4 to TRBJ2-1, with D possibly matching TRBD2 (6 bases). The CDR3 covers 13 residues. V was pared by 8 bases and J by 5 bases, with 13 bases between. The chain's CDR3 is CASDSGGDNEQFF. CDR3 nucleotides: TGTGCCAGCGATTCGGGCGGGGACAATGAGCAGTTCTTC.

The rearrangement joins TRBV12-5 to TRBJ1-1, with 9 bases identical to TRBD1. V shed 1 base, J shed 11 bases, and the junction held 14 bases outside the gene matches. This CDR3 comprises 16 residues. Germline CDR1 LGHNT, CDR2 FRNRAP. The CDR3 is CASGLEWDRASREAFF. CDR3 sequence (DNA): TGTGCTAGTGGTTTGGAGTGGGACAGGGCTTCTCGAGAGGCTTTCTTT.

This clonotype counts as large. The CDR3 is CSAREIKGDGQPQHF. The CDR3 DNA is TGCAGTGCTAGAGAGATTAAGGGGGACGGTCAGCCCCAGCATTTT. The rearrangement joins TRBV20-1 to TRBJ1-5; D possibly corresponds to TRBD1 (6 bases). Germline CDR1 and CDR2: DFQATT and SNEGSKA (reference sequence). The length of the CDR3 is 15 residues. V shed 0 bases and J shed 6 bases, with 15 bases lying between them.

The chain uses TRBV29-1 and TRBJ2-7, with 14 bases identical to TRBD2. The length of the CDR3 is 12 residues. V trimming: 7 bases; J trimming: 5 bases; junction bases outside the gene matches: 1. CDR1 and CDR2 from the germline V gene are SQVTM and ANQGSEA. CDR3 DNA sequence: TGCAGCGCGACTAGCGGGGGGGACGAGCAGTACTTC. It is translated as CSATSGGDEQYF.